The present T cell receptor (beta chain) was sequenced within a study of blood T cell repertoires in COVID-19. Turning to the study itself: Acute-phase and convalescent COVID-19 samples originated in the United States, Italy and Spain. T cells, B-cell-depleted T cells, or PBMCs provided the cDNA or gDNA that served as material.

Per the authors' pipeline: Amplification from reference gene primers served as the basis for estimated nucleated cell counts. The assay was immunoSEQ multiplex PCR, and TCRdb's table has in-frame clones only and misses some. The V and J calls and clone size are taken from that table; D and trimming were inferred from the DNA. The table includes about 170,000 clones, roughly 86% detected once. This CDR3 comprises 13 residues. Looked up from germline, CDR1 is SGDLS and CDR2 is YYNGEE. Trimming removed 0 bases from V and 6 bases from J, with 9 bases in between. Seattle cases were enrolled at active infection and followed longitudinally.

The sequenced sample consisted of peripheral blood. The sequence derives from a woman of 80 years or more with COVID-19, enrolled during active disease. The chain has TRBV9 and TRBJ1-2; D perhaps matches TRBD1 (5 bases). CDR3 DNA: TGTGCCAGCAGCGTAGGACAGATAGATGGCTACACCTTC. It specifies CASSVGQIDGYTF.